Listed here are 27 T cell receptor beta chains from one sample, sequenced in a study of blood T cell repertoires in COVID-19. Some clones are missing from TCRdb's copy, which holds only in-frame ones; the method was immunoSEQ multiplex PCR. The sample contains 160,000 or so clones, around 80% of which appear only once. Sequenced sample: peripheral blood. These receptors came from a woman between 50 and 59 years old with acute or convalescent COVID-19.

This clone was recorded only once. The chain combines TRBV6-5 with TRBJ1-5, with TRBD1 as a possible D gene (6 bases). The germline V gene has CDR1 MNHEY and CDR2 SVGAGI. With 6 bases removed from V and 2 bases from J, the gap between germline ends came to 8 bases. This CDR3 contains 13 residues. CDR3 nucleotides: TGTGCCAGCAGGGCAGGGGGCAATCAGCCCCAGCATTTT. It specifies CASRAGGNQPQHF.

The CDR3 DNA sequence: TGTGCCAGTAGCACAATAGCGGGAATGGCCAAAAACATTCAGTACTTC. Translating it yields CASSTIAGMAKNIQYF. The rearrangement joins TRBV19 to TRBJ2-4; 8 nucleotides align to TRBD2. With V trimmed by 6 bases and J by 1 base, 8 bases remained unmatched. Germline V gives CDR1 LNHDA, CDR2 SQIVND (reference sequence). The CDR3 sequence is 16 residues long.

The chain links TRBV10-3 to TRBJ2-3; 8 bases map to TRBD2. Looked up from germline, CDR1 is ENHRY and CDR2 is SYGVKD. V gave up 6 bases and J gave up 3 bases; unmatched junction bases: 5. The CDR3 spans 14 residues. The DNA of the CDR3 is TGTGCCATCAGCCCAGCGGGAGAGACAGATACGCAGTATTTT. Its translation: CAISPAGETDTQYF.

This clone was counted a few times. The chain couples TRBV18 to TRBJ1-6, with 8 bases identical to TRBD1. Germline loops: CDR1 KGHSH, CDR2 LQKENI. This CDR3 is built from 15 residues. V trimming: 2 bases; J trimming: 9 bases; junction bases outside the gene matches: 6. DNA of the CDR3: TGTGCCAGCTCACCATTCCAGGGGGCAGGTTCACCCCTCCACTTT. Its protein product is CASSPFQGAGSPLHF.

The V gene is TRBV19, the J gene TRBJ2-5; perhaps TRBD1 as D (6 bases). Per the germline V gene, CDR1 is LNHDA and CDR2 is SQIVND (reference sequence). This CDR3 has 15 residues. V dropped 4 bases and J dropped 1 base, with 13 bases sitting between them. CDR3 protein: CASSTTGALQETQYF. CDR3 DNA: TGTGCCAGTAGTACGACAGGAGCCCTCCAAGAGACCCAGTACTTC.

V and J are TRBV10-3 and TRBJ2-3; D gene unclear. Between the trimmed V and J ends, which lost 7 bases and 3 bases, there was a span of 11 bases. The CDR3 runs to 13 residues. CDR1 is ENHRY, CDR2 SYGVKD, per germline. Here the CDR3 DNA reads TGTGCCATCAAAATCACCGGGACAGATACGCAGTATTTT. It yields the protein CAIKITGTDTQYF.

V usage is TRBV2 and J usage is TRBJ2-3; D perhaps matches TRBD1 (5 bases). Looked up from germline, CDR1 is SNHLY and CDR2 is FYNNEI. Trimming left V 6 bases short and J 3 bases short, with 16 bases between. CDR3 length equals 15 residues. CDR3 in amino acids: CASSREQGVTDTQYF. The CDR3 DNA sequence: TGTGCCAGCAGCCGAGAGCAGGGTGTGACAGATACGCAGTATTTT.

This chain connects TRBV19 to TRBJ1-5; D is possibly TRBD1 (6 bases). The length of the CDR3 is 15 residues. Germline V gene lookup returns CDR1 LNHDA and CDR2 SQIVND (reference sequence). The V end was cut by 1 base, the J end by 7 bases, with 14 bases between. The CDR3 spells CASSIVGGAQQPQHF. CDR3 nucleotides: TGTGCCAGTAGTATAGTAGGGGGGGCCCAACAGCCCCAGCATTTT.

This chain connects TRBV5-5 to TRBJ1-5; 12 bases agree with TRBD1. The CDR3 has 14 residues. CDR1 is SGHKS, CDR2 YYEKEE, per germline (reference sequence). V was pared by 4 bases and J by 7 bases, with 3 bases of the junction left unmatched. CDR3 protein: CASSQGTGGQPQHF. In nucleotides, the CDR3 is TGTGCCAGCAGCCAAGGGACAGGGGGCCAGCCCCAGCATTTT. Complete variable domain (other parts from reference TRBV5-5 and TRBJ1-5): DAGVTQSPTHLIKTRGQQVTLRCSPISGHKSVSWYQQVLGQGPQFIFQYYEKEERGRGNFPDRFSARQFPNYSSELNVNALLLGDSALYLCASSQGTGGQPQHFGDGTRLSIL.

This chain connects TRBV6-6 to TRBJ1-2; 7 nucleotides align to TRBD1. This CDR3 contains 14 residues. The V and J ends lost 0 bases and 5 bases, in that order; junction bases with no gene match: 3. The germline gives CDR1 MNHNY, CDR2 SVGAGI (reference sequence). DNA for the CDR3: TGTGCCAGCAGTTACTCACAGGGGCTTTATGGCTACACCTTC. Protein: CASSYSQGLYGYTF.

The rearrangement uses TRBV7-2 and TRBJ2-1; 9 bases are a match to TRBD2. Germline loops: CDR1 SGHTA, CDR2 FQGNSA. The J segment lost 4 bases and the V segment lost 0 bases, leaving 7 bases of the junction unmatched. This CDR3 is built from 17 residues. As DNA, the CDR3 is TGTGCCAGCAGCTTAGCGGGTGGCGGGGGGGGATACAATGAGCAGTTCTTC. Its translation is CASSLAGGGGGYNEQFF.

The rearrangement links TRBV5-1 to TRBJ1-6; the match to TRBD1 covers 8 bases. V was pared by 0 bases and J by 10 bases, with 6 bases of the junction left unmatched. The CDR3 length is 15 residues. Germline assignment: CDR1 SGHRS and CDR2 YFSETQ. Written as DNA, the CDR3 is TGCGCCAGCAGCTTGGCAGGGGGCGCTGGCTCACCCCTCCACTTT. Protein: CASSLAGGAGSPLHF.

The rearrangement joins TRBV6-4 to TRBJ2-3, with TRBD1 as a possible D gene (5 bases). The germline V gene encodes CDR1 MRHNA and CDR2 SNTAGT. The germline V and J ends were trimmed by 0 bases and 6 bases, with 10 bases remaining between them. CDR3 length: 14 residues. CDR3 nucleotides: TGTGCCAGCAGTGACTCAGGGGTAACCGATACGCAGTATTTT. It specifies CASSDSGVTDTQYF.

V is TRBV20-1 and J is TRBJ2-3; a weak D match, TRBD2 (5 bases). The CDR3 extends over 11 amino acids. Germline V lookup: CDR1 DFQATT, CDR2 SNEGSKA (reference sequence). V was clipped by 6 bases and J by 2 bases, with 6 bases between them. CDR3 loop: CSAGDTDTQYF. DNA for the CDR3: TGCAGTGCGGGAGACACAGATACGCAGTATTTT.

This clone was seen more than once but under ten times. The chain joins TRBV7-2 to TRBJ2-7; 7 positions match TRBD1. This CDR3 has 15 residues. Germline CDR1 SGHTA, CDR2 FQGNSA. After removal of 4 bases from V and 4 bases from J, the junction contained 10 bases not matched to a gene. CDR3 DNA: TGTGCCAGCAGCTCAGTAGGGACAGATAGATACGAGCAGTACTTC. Translation: CASSSVGTDRYEQYF.

V usage is TRBV30 and J usage is TRBJ1-6; 7 positions agree with TRBD1. V dropped 5 bases and J dropped 0; count of bases not matched to a gene: 10. The CDR3 covers 17 residues. CDR1 and CDR2 (germline): GTSNPN, SVGIG (reference sequence). CDR3 residues: CAWGGRRQGSYNSPLHF. Here the CDR3 DNA reads TGTGCCTGGGGAGGCCGTCGACAGGGCTCCTATAATTCACCCCTCCACTTT. Together with reference TRBV30 and TRBJ1-6, the CDR3 gives the full variable domain: SQTIHQWPATLVQPVGSPLSLECTVEGTSNPNLYWYRQAAGRGLQLLFYSVGIGQISSEVPQNLSASRPQDRQFILSSKKLLLSDSGFYLCAWGGRRQGSYNSPLHFGNGTRLTVT.

The chain couples TRBV5-6 to TRBJ2-1, with 8 bases fitting TRBD2. From germline, CDR1 is SGHDT and CDR2 YYEEEE. J gave up 12 bases and V 0 bases, and 11 bases lay outside the gene matches. This CDR3 region has 15 residues. The CDR3 loop is CASSLVPSGSHGQFF. The CDR3 nucleotides are TGTGCCAGCAGCTTGGTCCCTAGCGGGTCTCATGGGCAGTTCTTC.

The J gene is TRBJ1-2, the V gene TRBV5-4, with D perhaps TRBD1 (6 bases). The V and J ends lost 7 bases and 8 bases respectively, with 18 bases between them. This CDR3 has 13 residues. Germline V gene lookup returns CDR1 SGHNT and CDR2 YYREEE (reference sequence). The CDR3 protein is CASGRAGAWGYTF. The DNA of the CDR3 is TGTGCCAGCGGTCGTGCGGGGGCTTGGGGCTACACCTTC.

The V and J genes are TRBV9 and TRBJ2-7; D may be TRBD2 (6 bases). The germline V and J ends were trimmed by 2 bases and 6 bases, with 15 bases remaining between them. CDR3 length: 14 amino acids. Germline loops: CDR1 SGDLS, CDR2 YYNGEE. CDR3 residues: CASSVHASDREQYF. DNA of the CDR3: TGTGCCAGCAGCGTCCACGCTAGCGATCGCGAGCAGTACTTC.

V and J are TRBV19 and TRBJ2-3, with 7 bases that match TRBD1. This CDR3 has 13 residues. V lost 5 bases, J lost 5 bases, and 4 bases stayed unmatched. CDR1 and CDR2 (germline): LNHDA, SQIVND (reference sequence). The CDR3 region is CASSGTEGDTQYF. The CDR3 DNA reads TGTGCCAGTAGTGGGACAGAGGGAGATACGCAGTATTTT.

The rearrangement joins TRBV19 to TRBJ2-2; TRBD1 agrees at 7 bases. The CDR3 is 15 amino acids. Trimming took 4 bases from V and 4 from J; bases not matched to a gene: 6. The germline CDR1 and CDR2 sequences are LNHDA and SQIVND (reference sequence). The CDR3 spells CASSKGAYSTGELFF. The CDR3 region has the DNA TGTGCCAGTAGTAAGGGGGCTTACAGCACCGGGGAGCTGTTTTTT.

The chain links TRBV2 to TRBJ2-2; perhaps TRBD2 as D (5 bases). This CDR3 comprises 16 residues. Trimming removed 5 bases from V and 3 bases from J, with 16 bases in between. In germline, CDR1 is SNHLY, CDR2 FYNNEI. The CDR3 DNA follows: TGTGCCAGCAGTCTGATGAGGGTTGGCGACACCGGGGAGCTGTTTTTT. It translates to CASSLMRVGDTGELFF. Complete variable domain (other parts from reference TRBV2 and TRBJ2-2): EPEVTQTPSHQVTQMGQEVILRCVPISNHLYFYWYRQILGQKVEFLVSFYNNEISEKSEIFDDQFSVERPDGSNFTLKIRSTKLEDSAMYFCASSLMRVGDTGELFFGEGSRLTVL.

This chain connects TRBV9 to TRBJ2-7; TRBD2 aligns across 12 bases. Germline CDR1 SGDLS, CDR2 YYNGEE. The V segment lost 3 bases and the J segment 4 bases; nucleotides outside the gene matches: 5. The CDR3 consists of 15 residues. CDR3 sequence reads: CASSAQTSGGYEQYF. The CDR3 DNA reads as TGTGCCAGCAGCGCCCAGACTAGCGGGGGTTACGAGCAGTACTTC.

This clone turned up a few times. The chain links TRBV6-5 to TRBJ1-2; D not certain. Deletions cut 6 bases from V and 4 bases from J, with 3 bases between. Germline V gene lookup returns CDR1 MNHEY and CDR2 SVGAGI. This CDR3 has 10 amino acids. CDR3 sequence: CASRSYGYTF. The CDR3 DNA follows: TGTGCCAGCAGGAGCTATGGCTACACCTTC.

The chain links TRBV6-5 to TRBJ2-1, with D uncertain. Per the germline V gene, CDR1 is MNHEY and CDR2 is SVGAGI. This CDR3 is 12 amino acids long. V lost 8 bases and J 10 bases, leaving 15 bases between the germline ends. The CDR3, as DNA: TGTGCCAGCCCCGACGGTGTCAGGGAGCAGTTCTTC. Translation: CASPDGVREQFF.

V and J are TRBV11-2 and TRBJ2-1, with TRBD2 identical over 11 bases. CDR1 and CDR2 from the germline V gene are SGHAT and FQNNGV. V shed 4 bases and J 8 bases; nucleotides not matched to a gene: 13. The CDR3 length is 17 residues. The CDR3 DNA reads TGTGCCAGCAGCTGGCGTAGCGGGAGGGCTACTGGCTATGAGCAGTTCTTC. Translating gives CASSWRSGRATGYEQFF.

This sequence joins TRBV29-1 and TRBJ1-1, with D perhaps matching TRBD1 (6 bases). Germline CDR1 and CDR2: SQVTM and ANQGSEA. Trimming took off 7 bases at V and 3 bases at J, with 9 bases between the two ends. This CDR3 has 11 amino acids. The CDR3 DNA reads as TGCAGCGCCTACAGGGACACTGAAGCTTTCTTT. Translating it yields CSAYRDTEAFF.